A selection of T cell receptor beta chains follows, all from one sample in a study of tumor-infiltrating T cells and Merkel cell polyomavirus. Sequenced by immunoSEQ multiplex PCR; TCRdb stores in-frame clones only, minus some. The repertoire consists of about 25,000 clones, with 70% to 90% occurring once and the leading ten covering less than 3%. Specimen: lymph node tissue. The receptors derive from a man aged 50 or older with Merkel cell carcinoma. Both conserved end residues are part of each CDR3. D genes are given only for firm matches. The listing skips clone size in some rows; elsewhere it reads once, few, many or a size class.

TRBD1,NA,TRBV10-1,TRBJ1-4,TGCGCCAGCATCCCCCGGGACAGGGGGTCGAAACTGTTTTTT,CASIPRDRGSKLFF
TRBD1,NA,TRBV28,TRBJ1-5,TGTGCCAGCAGTTTTTTTTTGGGACAGGGGAGCAATCAGCCCCAGCATTTT,CASSFFLGQGSNQPQHF
NA,NA,TRBV7-3,TRBJ2-3,TGTGCCAGCGGGACAAGCACAGATACGCAGTATTTT,CASGTSTDTQYF
NA,NA,TRBV6-5,TRBJ1-4,TGTGCCAGCAGTTCTTATGGGGGGGCTTATGAAAAACTGTTTTTT,CASSSYGGAYEKLFF
NA,NA,TRBV5-4,TRBJ2-2,TGTGCCAGCAGCTCCGTACAAAACACCGGGGAGCTGTTTTTT,CASSSVQNTGELFF
NA,NA,TRBV6-5,TRBJ2-3,TGTGCCAGCAGTTATTCGGATACGCAGTATTTT,CASSYSDTQYF
TRBD1,NA,TRBV7-2,TRBJ1-4,TGTGCCAGCTTGGGACAGGGAGATGAAAAACTGTTTTTT,CASLGQGDEKLFF
TRBD2,NA,TRBV29-1,TRBJ2-1,TGCAGCGTTCTAACTAGCGGGGCCTACAATGAGCAGTTCTTC,CSVLTSGAYNEQFF
TRBD2,once,TRBV5-6,TRBJ2-1,TGTGCCAGCAGCTACGAGACTAGCGGGGGGTCTATCAATGAGCAGTTCTTC,CASSYETSGGSINEQFF
TRBD2,NA,TRBV5-4,TRBJ2-3,TGTGCCAGCAGACGGACTAGCGGGACGAACACAGATACGCAGTATTTT,CASRRTSGTNTDTQYF
NA,NA,TRBV11-2,TRBJ1-1,TGTGCCAGCAGCTTATGGGACATGTCAATTGAAGCTTTCTTT,CASSLWDMSIEAFF
TRBD2,NA,TRBV5-1,TRBJ2-7,TGCGCCAGCAGCTTGGATTCCCTAGCGGGCTACGAGCAGTACTTC,CASSLDSLAGYEQYF
NA,NA,TRBV5-6,TRBJ1-1,TGTGCCAGCAGCTTGCAGTTGAACACTGAAGCTTTCTTT,CASSLQLNTEAFF
NA,NA,TRBV7-9,TRBJ2-4,TGTGCCAGCAGCTTAGATGTAGACATTCAGTACTTC,CASSLDVDIQYF
TRBD2,NA,TRBV19,TRBJ2-1,TGTGCCAGTAGCCCGCCCCCAAGCGGGGCAGTGGGCAATGAGCAGTTCTTC,CASSPPPSGAVGNEQFF
NA,NA,TRBV6-1,TRBJ2-7,TGTGCCAGCAGGGGGGCAGGGTCCTCCTACGAGCAGTACTTC,CASRGAGSSYEQYF
NA,NA,TRBV5-1,TRBJ2-7,TGCGCCAGCAGCTTGCTCGGGGACTACGAGCAGTACTTC,CASSLLGDYEQYF
TRBD1,NA,TRBV28,TRBJ2-7,TGTGCCAGCAGTCCGGGACAGGGGGCATCCTACGAGCAGTACTTC,CASSPGQGASYEQYF
NA,NA,TRBV19,TRBJ1-5,TGTGCCAGTAGTATTCGGCGAGGGAGCAATCAGCCCCAGCATTTT,CASSIRRGSNQPQHF
TRBD1,NA,TRBV28,TRBJ1-6,TGTGCCAGCAGCTCGCAAGACAGGGTGGGGAATTCACCCCTCCACTTT,CASSSQDRVGNSPLHF
NA,NA,TRBV5-4,TRBJ1-1,TGTGCCAGCAGCCCACAGGGCGGGACTGAAGCTTTCTTT,CASSPQGGTEAFF
NA,once,TRBV28,TRBJ1-2,TGTGCCAGCGGCGTTCGGGGGGAAGACTATGGCTACACCTTC,CASGVRGEDYGYTF
TRBD1,NA,TRBV29-1,TRBJ1-1,TGCAGCGTGGGGGGACAGGGTAACACTGAAGCTTTCTTT,CSVGGQGNTEAFF
TRBD1,NA,TRBV25-1,TRBJ1-4,TGTGCCAGCAGTGTCACAGGGGGCGCGGAAGAAAAACTGTTTTTT,CASSVTGGAEEKLFF
NA,NA,TRBV6-5,TRBJ1-1,TGTGCCAGCAGTTACAAATCGGGGGATCGTGCTTCTGAAGCTTTCTTT,CASSYKSGDRASEAFF
NA,NA,TRBV19,TRBJ1-1,TGTGCCAGTATACAGGGAAGGAACACTGAAGCTTTCTTT,CASIQGRNTEAFF
NA,NA,TRBV4-2,TRBJ1-2,TGTGCCAGCAGCCAAGATCATAACAAGGCACTATATGGCTACACCTTC,CASSQDHNKALYGYTF
NA,NA,TRBV28,TRBJ2-1,TGTGCCAGCAGTTCCAGCAGGGGGCGGGGGCTCAATGAGCAGTTCTTC,CASSSSRGRGLNEQFF
NA,NA,TRBV6-6,TRBJ2-3,TGTGCCAGCAGTTACCCCCTCCGACATGGCCCAGATACGCAGTATTTT,CASSYPLRHGPDTQYF
TRBD1,NA,TRBV28,TRBJ2-3,TGTGCCAGCGACAGGGGGATGACAGATACGCAGTATTTT,CASDRGMTDTQYF
TRBD2,NA,TRBV7-8,TRBJ2-2,TGTGCCAGCAGCTATCTCCCTGGGGGACTAGCGGGTAACGGGGAGCTGTTTTTT,CASSYLPGGLAGNGELFF
TRBD1,NA,TRBV6-4,TRBJ1-2,TGTGCCAGCAGTGAGACAGGGGGCAAGGGCTACACCTTC,CASSETGGKGYTF
TRBD1,NA,TRBV19,TRBJ1-1,TGTGCCAGTATTCCTCCGCCCACAGGGGGAATTAACACTGAAGCTTTCTTT,CASIPPPTGGINTEAFF
NA,NA,TRBV23-1,TRBJ2-4,TGCGCCAGCAGTTTTACGACAGGTCTCAAGTACTTC,CASSFTTGLKYF
NA,NA,TRBV11-2,TRBJ1-5,TGTGCCAGCAGCGTAAACACCAATCAGCCCCAGCATTTT,CASSVNTNQPQHF
TRBD1,NA,TRBV6-1,TRBJ1-5,TGTGCCAGCAGTTCAGGGGGTAATCAGCCCCAGCATTTT,CASSSGGNQPQHF
NA,NA,TRBV11-1,TRBJ1-2,TGTGCCAGCAGCTTATATCTTGTCGGAGGGAAGGAGGACTATGGCTACACCTTC,CASSLYLVGGKEDYGYTF